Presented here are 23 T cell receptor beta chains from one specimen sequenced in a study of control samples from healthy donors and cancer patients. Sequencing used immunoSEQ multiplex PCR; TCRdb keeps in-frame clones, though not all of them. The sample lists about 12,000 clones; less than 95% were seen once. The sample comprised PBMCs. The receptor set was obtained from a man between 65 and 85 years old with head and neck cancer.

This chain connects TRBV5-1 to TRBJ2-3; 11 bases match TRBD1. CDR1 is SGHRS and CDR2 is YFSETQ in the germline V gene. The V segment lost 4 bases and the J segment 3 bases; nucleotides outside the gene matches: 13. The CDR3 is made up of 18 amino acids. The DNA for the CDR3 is TGCGCCAGCAGCAGAGACCGGGACAGGGGGTGGTTAACAGATACGCAGTATTTT. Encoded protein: CASSRDRDRGWLTDTQYF. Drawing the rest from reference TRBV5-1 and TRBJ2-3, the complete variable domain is KAGVTQTPRYLIKTRGQQVTLSCSPISGHRSVSWYQQTPGQGLQFLFEYFSETQRNKGNFPGRFSGRQFSNSRSEMNVSTLELGDSALYLCASSRDRDRGWLTDTQYFGPGTRLTVL.

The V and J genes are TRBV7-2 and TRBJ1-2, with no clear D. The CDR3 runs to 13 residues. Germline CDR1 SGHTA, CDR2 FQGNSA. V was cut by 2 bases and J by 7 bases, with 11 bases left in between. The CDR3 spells CASSLYQMSGYTF. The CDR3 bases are TGTGCCAGCAGCTTATACCAGATGAGTGGCTACACCTTC.

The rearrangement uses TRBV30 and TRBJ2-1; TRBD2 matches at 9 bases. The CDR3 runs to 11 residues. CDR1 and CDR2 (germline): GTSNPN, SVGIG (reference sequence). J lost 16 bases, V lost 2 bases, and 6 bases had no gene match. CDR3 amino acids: CAWSSGLASFF. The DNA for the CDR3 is TGTGCCTGGAGTTCGGGACTAGCTTCTTTCTTC.

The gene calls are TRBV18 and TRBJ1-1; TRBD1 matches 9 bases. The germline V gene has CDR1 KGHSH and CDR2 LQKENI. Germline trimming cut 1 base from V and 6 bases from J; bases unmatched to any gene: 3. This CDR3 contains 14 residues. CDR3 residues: CASSPRTGASEAFF. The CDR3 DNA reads TGTGCCAGCTCACCACGGACAGGGGCCTCTGAAGCTTTCTTT.

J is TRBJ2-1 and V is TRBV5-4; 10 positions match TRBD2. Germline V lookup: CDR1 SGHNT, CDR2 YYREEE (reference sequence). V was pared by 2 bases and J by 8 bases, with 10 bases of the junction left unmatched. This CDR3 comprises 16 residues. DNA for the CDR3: TGTGCCAGCAGCTTCAAAAGGGCTAGCGGGGGCGATGAGCAGTTCTTC. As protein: CASSFKRASGGDEQFF.

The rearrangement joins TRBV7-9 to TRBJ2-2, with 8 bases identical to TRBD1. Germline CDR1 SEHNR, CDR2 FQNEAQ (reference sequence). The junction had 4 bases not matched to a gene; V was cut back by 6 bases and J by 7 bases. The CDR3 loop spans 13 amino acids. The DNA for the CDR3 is TGTGCCAGCAGTCAACAGGGGGACGGGGAGCTGTTTTTT. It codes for CASSQQGDGELFF.

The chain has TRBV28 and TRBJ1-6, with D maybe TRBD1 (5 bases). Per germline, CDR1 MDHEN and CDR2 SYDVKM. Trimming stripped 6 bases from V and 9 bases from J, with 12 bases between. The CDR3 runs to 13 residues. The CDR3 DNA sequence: TGTGCCAGCAGCAGGGCTGACGGTTCACCCCTCCACTTT. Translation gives CASSRADGSPLHF.

The DNA of the CDR3 is TGTGCCAGCTCACCACCGGCTAGCAGCTACGAGCAGTACTTC. It yields the protein CASSPPASSYEQYF. The chain combines TRBV18 with TRBJ2-7; tentative D call: TRBD2 (5 bases). The CDR3 has 14 residues. V lost 0 bases and J lost 3, with 9 bases in between. Germline loops: CDR1 KGHSH, CDR2 LQKENI.

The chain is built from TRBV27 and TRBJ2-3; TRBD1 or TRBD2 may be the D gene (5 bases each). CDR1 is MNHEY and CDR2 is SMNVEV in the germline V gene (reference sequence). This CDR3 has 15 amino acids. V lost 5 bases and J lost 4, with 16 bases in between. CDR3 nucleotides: TGTGCCAGCAGTCCCGGGACCTCTAGAGCAGATACGCAGTATTTT. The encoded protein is CASSPGTSRADTQYF.

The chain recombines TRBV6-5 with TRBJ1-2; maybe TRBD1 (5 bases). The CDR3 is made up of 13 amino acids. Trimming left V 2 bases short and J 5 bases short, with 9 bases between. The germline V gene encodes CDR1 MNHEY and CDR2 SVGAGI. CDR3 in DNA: TGTGCCAGCAGTTACGGGGCCGGGTATGGCTACACCTTC. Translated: CASSYGAGYGYTF.

Written as DNA, the CDR3 is TGTGCCAGCAGCTTGAATCTCGCGCGCGGGGAGCTGTTTTTT. Its protein product is CASSLNLARGELFF. The chain recombines TRBV5-5 with TRBJ2-2; D remains ambiguous. Trimming took off 1 base at V and 7 bases at J, with 11 bases between the two ends. Germline assignment: CDR1 SGHKS and CDR2 YYEKEE (reference sequence). This CDR3 region has 14 residues. Full variable domain (outside the CDR3, taken from reference TRBV5-5 and TRBJ2-2): DAGVTQSPTHLIKTRGQQVTLRCSPISGHKSVSWYQQVLGQGPQFIFQYYEKEERGRGNFPDRFSARQFPNYSSELNVNALLLGDSALYLCASSLNLARGELFFGEGSRLTVL.

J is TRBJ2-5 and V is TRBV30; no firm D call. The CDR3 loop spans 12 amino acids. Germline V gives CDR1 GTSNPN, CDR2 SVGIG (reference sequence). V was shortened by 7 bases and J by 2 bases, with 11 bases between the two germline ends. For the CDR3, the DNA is TGTGCCTACCTCCTGGGTCAAGAGACCCAGTACTTC. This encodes CAYLLGQETQYF.

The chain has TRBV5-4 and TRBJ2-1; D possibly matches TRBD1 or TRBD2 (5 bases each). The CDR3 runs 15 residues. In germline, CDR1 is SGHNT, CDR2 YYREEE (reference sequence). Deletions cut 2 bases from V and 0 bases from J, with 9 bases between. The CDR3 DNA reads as TGTGCCAGCAGCTTCGGGACCCCCTCCTACAATGAGCAGTTCTTC. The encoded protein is CASSFGTPSYNEQFF.

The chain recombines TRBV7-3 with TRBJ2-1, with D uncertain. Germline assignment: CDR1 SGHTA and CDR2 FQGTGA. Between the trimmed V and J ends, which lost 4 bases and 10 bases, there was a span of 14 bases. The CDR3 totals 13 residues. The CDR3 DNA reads TGTGCCAGCAGCTACGGACCCCTCAGGGAGCAGTTCTTC. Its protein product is CASSYGPLREQFF.

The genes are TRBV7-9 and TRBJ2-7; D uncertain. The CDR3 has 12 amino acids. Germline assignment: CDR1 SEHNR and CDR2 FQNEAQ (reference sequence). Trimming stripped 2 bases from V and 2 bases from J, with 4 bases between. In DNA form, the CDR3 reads TGTGCCAGCAGCTTATCGGCCTACGAGCAGTACTTC. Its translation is CASSLSAYEQYF. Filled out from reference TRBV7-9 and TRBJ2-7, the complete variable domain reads DTGVSQNPRHKITKRGQNVTFRCDPISEHNRLYWYRQTLGQGPEFLTYFQNEAQLEKSRLLSDRFSAERPKGSFSTLEIQRTEQGDSAMYLCASSLSAYEQYFGPGTRLTVT.

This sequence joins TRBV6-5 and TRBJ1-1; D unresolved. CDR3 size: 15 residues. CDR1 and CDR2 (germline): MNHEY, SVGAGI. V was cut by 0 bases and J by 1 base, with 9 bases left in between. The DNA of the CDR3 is TGTGCCAGCAGTTACTCCCCAGACTGGAACACTGAAGCTTTCTTT. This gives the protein CASSYSPDWNTEAFF.

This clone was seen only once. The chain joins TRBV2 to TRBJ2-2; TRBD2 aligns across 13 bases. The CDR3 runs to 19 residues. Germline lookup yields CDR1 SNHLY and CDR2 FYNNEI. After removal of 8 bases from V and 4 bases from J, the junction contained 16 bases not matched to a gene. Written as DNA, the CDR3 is TGTGCCAGCCGCCTAGGAGTCGGACTAGCGGGAGACGGCACCGGGGAGCTGTTTTTT. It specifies CASRLGVGLAGDGTGELFF.

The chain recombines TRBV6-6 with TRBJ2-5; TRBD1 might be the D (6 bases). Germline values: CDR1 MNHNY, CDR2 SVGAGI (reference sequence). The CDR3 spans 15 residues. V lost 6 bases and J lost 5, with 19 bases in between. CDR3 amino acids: CASRPTRGAGETQYF. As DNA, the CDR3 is TGTGCCAGCAGGCCGACCAGGGGAGCAGGGGAGACCCAGTACTTC.

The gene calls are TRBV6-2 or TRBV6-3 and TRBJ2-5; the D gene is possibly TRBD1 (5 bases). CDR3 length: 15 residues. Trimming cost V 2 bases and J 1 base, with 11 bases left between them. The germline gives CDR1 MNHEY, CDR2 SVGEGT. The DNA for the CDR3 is TGTGCCAGCAGTTACGATAGTACAGGCCAAGAGACCCAGTACTTC. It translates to CASSYDSTGQETQYF.

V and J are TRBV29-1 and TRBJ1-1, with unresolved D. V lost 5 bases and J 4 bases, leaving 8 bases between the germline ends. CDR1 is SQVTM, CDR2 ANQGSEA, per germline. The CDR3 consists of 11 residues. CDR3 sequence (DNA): TGCAGCGTTACCGGGTTCACTGAAGCTTTCTTT. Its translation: CSVTGFTEAFF.

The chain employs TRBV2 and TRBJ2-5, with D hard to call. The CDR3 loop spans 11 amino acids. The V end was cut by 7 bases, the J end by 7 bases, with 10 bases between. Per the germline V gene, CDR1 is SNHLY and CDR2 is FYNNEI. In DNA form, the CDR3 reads TGTGCCAGCATCCGGCTGGGGACCCAGTACTTC. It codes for CASIRLGTQYF.

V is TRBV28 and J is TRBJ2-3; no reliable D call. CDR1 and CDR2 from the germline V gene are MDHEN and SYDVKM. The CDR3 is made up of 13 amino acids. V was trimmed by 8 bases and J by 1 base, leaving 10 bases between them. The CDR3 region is CASVTSGTDTQYF. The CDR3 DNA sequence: TGTGCCAGCGTTACTTCGGGCACAGATACGCAGTATTTT.

The CDR3 protein is CASSPPTGARGETQYF. CDR3 sequence (DNA): TGTGCCAGCTCACCACCGACAGGGGCGAGGGGAGAGACCCAGTACTTC. The V and J genes are TRBV18 and TRBJ2-5, with 8 nucleotides matching TRBD1. The ends lost 0 bases at V and 4 bases at J; junction bases unmatched: 7. This CDR3 comprises 16 residues. CDR1 and CDR2 from the germline V gene are KGHSH and LQKENI.